The sequence of this T cell receptor beta chain was determined in a study of blood T cell repertoires in COVID-19. The overall study: From T cells, B-cell-depleted T cells, or PBMCs came the material, which was cDNA or gDNA.

The germline V and J ends were trimmed by 3 bases and 0 bases, with 14 bases remaining between them. This CDR3 has 16 amino acids. Germline CDR1 SGHDN, CDR2 FVKESK. In the source study's methods: Estimation of nucleated cell counts relied on the amplification of reference gene primers. Here immunoSEQ multiplex PCR was the method, and the copy in TCRdb shows in-frame clones only, minus some. The DNA was the basis for D and trimming; V, J and clone size are from that table. The sample holds roughly 340,000 clones, 85% to 90% seen once. Specimen: peripheral blood. This chain connects TRBV14 to TRBJ1-1; a possible D gene is TRBD1 (6 bases). The TCR sequence derives from a woman aged 45-59 years with COVID-19, enrolled during active disease. The DNA for the CDR3 is TGTGCCAGCAGCCAGTTGGGGCAGGGGCTGAACACTGAAGCTTTCTTT. The encoded protein is CASSQLGQGLNTEAFF.